Here is one TCR beta chain with its context. The data were taken from a study of control samples from healthy donors and cancer patients. The protocol was immunoSEQ multiplex PCR, while the TCRdb copy is restricted to in-frame clones and leaves out a portion. Of 150,000 to 200,000 clones listed, 91% are singletons. This CDR3 region has 14 residues. CDR1 and CDR2 (germline): SGHVS, FNYEAQ. J was trimmed by 0 bases and V by 7 bases; bases with no gene match: 4. The chain has TRBV7-6 and TRBJ2-7; 9 positions agree with TRBD2. The TCR comes from a woman in her 30s in good health. Material for sequencing was blood. The chain's CDR3 is CASNLAGSSYEQYF. The CDR3, as DNA: TGTGCCAGCAACCTAGCGGGGAGCTCCTACGAGCAGTACTTC.